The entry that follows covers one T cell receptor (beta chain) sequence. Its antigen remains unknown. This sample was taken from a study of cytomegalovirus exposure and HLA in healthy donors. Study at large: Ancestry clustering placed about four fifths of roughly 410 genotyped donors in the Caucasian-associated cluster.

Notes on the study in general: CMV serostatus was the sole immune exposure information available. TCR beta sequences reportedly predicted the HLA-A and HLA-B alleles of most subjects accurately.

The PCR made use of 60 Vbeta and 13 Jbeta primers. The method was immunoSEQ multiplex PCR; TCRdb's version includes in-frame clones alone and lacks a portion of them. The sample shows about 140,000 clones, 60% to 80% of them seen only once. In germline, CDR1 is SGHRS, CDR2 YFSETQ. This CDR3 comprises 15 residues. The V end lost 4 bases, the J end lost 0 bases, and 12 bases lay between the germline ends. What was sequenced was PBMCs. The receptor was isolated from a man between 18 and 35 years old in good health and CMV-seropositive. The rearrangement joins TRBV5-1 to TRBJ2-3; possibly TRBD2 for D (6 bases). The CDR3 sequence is CASSSVGGSTDTQYF. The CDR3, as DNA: TGCGCCAGCAGCAGCGTGGGGGGTAGCACAGATACGCAGTATTTT.